This T cell receptor (beta chain) comes out of a study of blood T cell repertoires in COVID-19. Clones were sequenced by immunoSEQ multiplex PCR, and TCRdb holds only the in-frame ones, with some missing. Here the sample spans about 120,000 clones, just under 90% being singletons. V was clipped by 5 bases and J by 7 bases; unmatched bases: 5. The CDR3 runs 13 residues. Germline V gives CDR1 MNHEY, CDR2 SVGEGT. The chain joins TRBV6-2 or TRBV6-3 to TRBJ1-5, with 7 bases fitting TRBD1. The TCR originated in a woman aged 45-65 years with acute or convalescent COVID-19. The source material was peripheral blood. The CDR3 spells CASSRTGFQPQHF. DNA of the CDR3: TGTGCCAGCAGTCGGACAGGTTTCCAGCCCCAGCATTTT.